A selection of T cell receptor beta chains follows, all from one sample in a study of blood T cell repertoires in COVID-19. Assay used: immunoSEQ multiplex PCR; TCRdb lists only in-frame clones, some missing. In the table there are some 200,000 clones, more than 85% of which are singletons. The source material was peripheral blood. These receptors all stem from a man between 40 and 49 years old with active or convalescent COVID-19. The CDR3 runs from the conserved cysteine through the conserved F or W. Each record gives: D gene, J gene, V gene, clone size, CDR3 protein, CDR3 DNA. D genes are given only for firm matches. Some rows mark clone size as missing; the rest say once, few, many or name a class of expanded clone.

d_call: NA; j_call: TRBJ2-2; v_call: TRBV11-1; clone_size: once; cdr3_aa: CASSLRGWELFF; cdr3_nt: TGTGCCAGCAGCTTAAGGGGCTGGGAGCTGTTTTTT
d_call: NA; j_call: TRBJ1-1; v_call: TRBV4-1; clone_size: NA; cdr3_aa: CASSAGLWDTEAFF; cdr3_nt: TGCGCCAGCAGCGCGGGACTGTGGGACACTGAAGCTTTCTTT
d_call: NA; j_call: TRBJ2-1; v_call: TRBV4-1; clone_size: NA; cdr3_aa: CASSRSMGGALVKTYNEQFF; cdr3_nt: TGCGCCAGCAGCCGAAGCATGGGGGGAGCTCTTGTCAAAACCTACAATGAGCAGTTCTTC
d_call: NA; j_call: TRBJ1-5; v_call: TRBV19; clone_size: once; cdr3_aa: CASSSGEGNNQPQHF; cdr3_nt: TGTGCCAGTAGTTCGGGGGAAGGGAACAATCAGCCCCAGCATTTT
d_call: TRBD1; j_call: TRBJ1-1; v_call: TRBV11-3; clone_size: NA; cdr3_aa: CASSLQGESTEAFF; cdr3_nt: TGTGCCAGCAGCTTGCAGGGGGAATCCACTGAAGCTTTCTTT
d_call: TRBD1; j_call: TRBJ1-1; v_call: TRBV5-6; clone_size: NA; cdr3_aa: CASSRFLITGVGTEAFF; cdr3_nt: TGTGCCAGCAGCCGATTCCTTATTACAGGGGTTGGTACTGAAGCTTTCTTT
d_call: NA; j_call: TRBJ2-6; v_call: TRBV7-3; clone_size: NA; cdr3_aa: CASSLSSGEGANVLTF; cdr3_nt: TGTGCCAGCAGCTTAAGTTCCGGGGAAGGGGCCAACGTCCTGACTTTC
d_call: NA; j_call: TRBJ1-2; v_call: TRBV7-3; clone_size: NA; cdr3_aa: CASSKDKNYGYTF; cdr3_nt: TGTGCCAGCAGCAAGGACAAGAACTATGGCTACACCTTC
d_call: TRBD1; j_call: TRBJ1-5; v_call: TRBV28; clone_size: NA; cdr3_aa: CASRQGARQPQHF; cdr3_nt: TGTGCCAGCAGACAGGGGGCGCGTCAGCCCCAGCATTTT
d_call: NA; j_call: TRBJ1-5; v_call: TRBV27; clone_size: few; cdr3_aa: CASSLYPPGGSNQPQHF; cdr3_nt: TGTGCCAGCAGTTTATATCCACCGGGCGGGAGCAATCAGCCCCAGCATTTT
d_call: NA; j_call: TRBJ2-7; v_call: TRBV7-9; clone_size: NA; cdr3_aa: CASSLGRANEQYF; cdr3_nt: TGTGCCAGCAGCTTAGGCAGGGCCAACGAGCAGTACTTC
d_call: TRBD1; j_call: TRBJ1-5; v_call: TRBV6-5; clone_size: once; cdr3_aa: CASSLNRGLNQPQHF; cdr3_nt: TGTGCCAGCAGTCTCAACAGGGGGCTCAATCAGCCCCAGCATTTT
d_call: TRBD1; j_call: TRBJ2-3; v_call: TRBV7-2; clone_size: once; cdr3_aa: CASSLGGTGIDTQYF; cdr3_nt: TGTGCCAGCAGCTTAGGGGGGACAGGGATAGATACGCAGTATTTT
d_call: NA; j_call: TRBJ1-6; v_call: TRBV5-1; clone_size: NA; cdr3_aa: CASSLGGNSPLHF; cdr3_nt: TGCGCCAGCAGCTTGGGCGGAAATTCACCCCTCCACTTT
d_call: TRBD1; j_call: TRBJ1-4; v_call: TRBV5-1; clone_size: NA; cdr3_aa: CASSSGEGGEKLFF; cdr3_nt: TGCGCCAGCAGCTCGGGGGAAGGGGGCGAAAAACTGTTTTTT
d_call: TRBD1; j_call: TRBJ1-1; v_call: TRBV5-4; clone_size: NA; cdr3_aa: CASSLRGHDTEAFF; cdr3_nt: TGTGCCAGCAGCTTGAGGGGGCATGACACTGAAGCTTTCTTT
d_call: NA; j_call: TRBJ1-5; v_call: TRBV18; clone_size: NA; cdr3_aa: CASSPGGNSNQPQHF; cdr3_nt: TGTGCCAGCTCTCCGGGGGGTAATAGCAATCAGCCCCAGCATTTT
d_call: NA; j_call: TRBJ1-3; v_call: TRBV18; clone_size: NA; cdr3_aa: CASSPSDSRGNTIYF; cdr3_nt: TGTGCCAGCTCACCATCGGACAGTCGAGGAAACACCATATATTTT
d_call: TRBD1; j_call: TRBJ2-7; v_call: TRBV3-1/TRBV3-2; clone_size: NA; cdr3_aa: CASSPRTGVKLSEQYF; cdr3_nt: TGTGCCAGCAGCCCAAGGACAGGGGTAAAGTTAAGCGAGCAGTACTTC
d_call: NA; j_call: TRBJ1-2; v_call: TRBV10-3; clone_size: once; cdr3_aa: CAITAQGFSSYGYTF; cdr3_nt: TGTGCCATCACCGCACAGGGCTTTTCGAGCTATGGCTACACCTTC
d_call: NA; j_call: TRBJ2-2; v_call: TRBV6-5; clone_size: NA; cdr3_aa: CASGGWGELFF; cdr3_nt: TGTGCCAGTGGAGGTTGGGGGGAGCTGTTTTTT
d_call: NA; j_call: TRBJ1-1; v_call: TRBV5-1; clone_size: NA; cdr3_aa: CASSLDRVPNTEAFF; cdr3_nt: TGCGCCAGCAGCTTGGACAGGGTCCCGAACACTGAAGCTTTCTTT
d_call: NA; j_call: TRBJ1-3; v_call: TRBV5-1; clone_size: NA; cdr3_aa: CASRDTRNTIYF; cdr3_nt: TGCGCCAGCCGGGACACCCGAAACACCATATATTTT
d_call: NA; j_call: TRBJ1-2; v_call: TRBV4-1; clone_size: NA; cdr3_aa: CASSQEGTYGYTF; cdr3_nt: TGCGCCAGCAGCCAAGAGGGCACCTATGGCTACACCTTC
d_call: NA; j_call: TRBJ2-5; v_call: TRBV5-1; clone_size: NA; cdr3_aa: CASMASTGQETQYF; cdr3_nt: TGCGCCAGCATGGCCAGCACGGGGCAAGAGACCCAGTACTTC
d_call: TRBD1; j_call: TRBJ1-2; v_call: TRBV28; clone_size: NA; cdr3_aa: CASSTGTDYGYTF; cdr3_nt: TGTGCCAGCAGTACCGGGACAGATTATGGCTACACCTTC
d_call: NA; j_call: TRBJ1-1; v_call: TRBV2; clone_size: NA; cdr3_aa: CASSTGKGTEAFF; cdr3_nt: TGTGCCAGCAGCACAGGGAAGGGCACTGAAGCTTTCTTT
d_call: TRBD2; j_call: TRBJ2-3; v_call: TRBV5-5; clone_size: once; cdr3_aa: CASSPFWRGGADTQYF; cdr3_nt: TGTGCCAGCAGCCCTTTCTGGCGGGGGGGCGCAGATACGCAGTATTTT
d_call: NA; j_call: TRBJ1-1; v_call: TRBV20-1; clone_size: NA; cdr3_aa: CSASGGSKGGTEAFF; cdr3_nt: TGCAGTGCTAGTGGAGGTAGTAAGGGGGGGACTGAAGCTTTCTTT
d_call: NA; j_call: TRBJ1-2; v_call: TRBV27; clone_size: NA; cdr3_aa: CASSSSVGGYGYTF; cdr3_nt: TGTGCCAGCAGTTCCTCAGTAGGGGGCTATGGCTACACCTTC
d_call: NA; j_call: TRBJ2-7; v_call: TRBV11-3; clone_size: NA; cdr3_aa: CASSPGRGSYEQYF; cdr3_nt: TGTGCCAGCAGCCCCGGGCGGGGCTCCTACGAGCAGTACTTC
d_call: TRBD2; j_call: TRBJ2-2; v_call: TRBV4-3; clone_size: NA; cdr3_aa: CASSPSGGTTPGELFF; cdr3_nt: TGCGCCAGCAGCCCCTCAGGCGGGACTACCCCCGGGGAGCTGTTTTTT
d_call: NA; j_call: TRBJ2-7; v_call: TRBV10-2; clone_size: NA; cdr3_aa: CASRPTTLYEQYF; cdr3_nt: TGCGCCAGCAGACCGACAACCCTCTACGAGCAGTACTTC
d_call: NA; j_call: TRBJ2-3; v_call: TRBV5-1; clone_size: NA; cdr3_aa: CASSLGGLTDTQYF; cdr3_nt: TGCGCCAGCAGCTTGGGGGGCTTGACAGATACGCAGTATTTT
d_call: TRBD1; j_call: TRBJ1-4; v_call: TRBV9; clone_size: NA; cdr3_aa: CASSEGDRGLGKLFF; cdr3_nt: TGTGCCAGCAGCGAGGGGGACAGGGGGCTAGGAAAACTGTTTTTT
d_call: TRBD2; j_call: TRBJ2-3; v_call: TRBV5-6; clone_size: few; cdr3_aa: CASSLPGLGITTDTQYF; cdr3_nt: TGTGCCAGCAGCTTACCGGGACTAGGGATCACCACAGATACGCAGTATTTT
d_call: NA; j_call: TRBJ1-1; v_call: TRBV5-6; clone_size: NA; cdr3_aa: CASSGGAGGGTEAFF; cdr3_nt: TGTGCCAGCAGCGGCGGAGCCGGGGGAGGCACTGAAGCTTTCTTT
d_call: TRBD1; j_call: TRBJ2-2; v_call: TRBV19; clone_size: NA; cdr3_aa: CASSRTGNTGELFF; cdr3_nt: TGTGCCAGTAGTCGGACAGGGAACACCGGGGAGCTGTTTTTT
d_call: NA; j_call: TRBJ1-2; v_call: TRBV12-3/TRBV12-4; clone_size: NA; cdr3_aa: CASSPTRGGYTF; cdr3_nt: TGTGCCAGCAGCCCGACCCGGGGAGGCTACACCTTC
d_call: TRBD2; j_call: TRBJ2-2; v_call: TRBV2; clone_size: NA; cdr3_aa: CASSENWAGAGELFF; cdr3_nt: TGTGCCAGCAGTGAAAACTGGGCGGGGGCCGGGGAGCTGTTTTTT
d_call: TRBD2; j_call: TRBJ2-2; v_call: TRBV3-1/TRBV3-2; clone_size: NA; cdr3_aa: CASTRLAGTGELFF; cdr3_nt: TGTGCCAGCACCCGACTAGCGGGCACCGGGGAGCTGTTTTTT
d_call: NA; j_call: TRBJ2-7; v_call: TRBV19; clone_size: NA; cdr3_aa: CASSNSYEQYF; cdr3_nt: TGTGCCAGTAGTAACAGCTACGAGCAGTACTTC